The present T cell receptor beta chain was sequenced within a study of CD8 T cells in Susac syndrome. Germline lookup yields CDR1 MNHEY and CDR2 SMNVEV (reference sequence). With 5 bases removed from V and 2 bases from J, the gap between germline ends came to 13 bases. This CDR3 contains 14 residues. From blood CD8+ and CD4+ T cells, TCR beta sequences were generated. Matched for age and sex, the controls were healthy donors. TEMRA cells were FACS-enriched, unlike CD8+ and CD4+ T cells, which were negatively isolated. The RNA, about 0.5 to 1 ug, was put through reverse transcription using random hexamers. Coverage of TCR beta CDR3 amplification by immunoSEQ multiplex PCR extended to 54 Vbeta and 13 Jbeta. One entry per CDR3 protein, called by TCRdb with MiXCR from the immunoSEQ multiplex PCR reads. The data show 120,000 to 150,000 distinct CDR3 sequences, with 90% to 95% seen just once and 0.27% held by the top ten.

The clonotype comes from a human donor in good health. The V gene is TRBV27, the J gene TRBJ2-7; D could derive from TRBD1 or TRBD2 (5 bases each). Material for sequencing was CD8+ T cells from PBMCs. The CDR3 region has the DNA TGTGCCAGCAGTCACGGGACGCGCACCTACGAGCAGTACTTC. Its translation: CASSHGTRTYEQYF.